The present T cell receptor beta chain was sequenced within a study of T cell responses to AZD1222 COVID-19 vaccine. Notes on this clone: No antigen is known for it. The identical CDR3 is also encoded by other nucleotide sequences in the sample.

Notes on the study in general: Clonal diversity was possibly underestimated; the donors were predominantly white British and more often female.

Using immunoSEQ multiplex PCR, the repertoire was profiled, and TCRdb retains in-frame clones only, with some absent. The data hold roughly 120,000 clones, with 75% to 90% observed a single time. CDR1 SGHRS and CDR2 YFSETQ come from the germline V gene. V was pared by 0 bases and J by 0 bases, with 4 bases between. The CDR3 spans 14 residues. The clonotype originates from an adult who received the AZD1222 COVID-19 vaccine. Sequencing used peripheral blood, obtained 28 days after the second AZD1222 dose. The rearrangement uses TRBV5-1 and TRBJ1-5, with D hard to call. The CDR3 sequence: CASSLGSSNQPQHF. CDR3 nucleotides: TGCGCCAGCAGCTTGGGATCTAGCAATCAGCCCCAGCATTTT.